This TCR beta chain was documented in a study of CD8 T cells in ankylosing spondylitis. Overall study results and limits: From matched ankylosing spondylitis synovial fluid, disease-linked clones were reportedly recovered at significantly enriched levels.

Quantitative 5'-RACE with molecular barcodes was used to make the TCR beta libraries. One entry per CDR3 protein results from TCRdb running MiXCR on the 5' RACE reads. This sample has roughly 250,000 distinct CDR3 sequences, with roughly 8.6% found just once. This clonotype was picked up many times. The antigen is not known. The CDR3 loop spans 13 amino acids. Between the trimmed V and J ends, which lost 0 bases and 1 base, there was a span of 3 bases. Germline V gene sequence: CDR1 DFQATT, CDR2 SNEGSKA (reference sequence). The chain uses TRBV20-1 and TRBJ2-2; D not certain. Source material: blood, either unsorted or a sorted T cell fraction (not recorded which). The receptor comes from a male donor with ankylosing spondylitis or in good health (not recorded which). Here the CDR3 DNA reads TGCAGTGCTAGAGATGGGAACACCGGGGAGCTGTTTTTT. This translates into CSARDGNTGELFF.